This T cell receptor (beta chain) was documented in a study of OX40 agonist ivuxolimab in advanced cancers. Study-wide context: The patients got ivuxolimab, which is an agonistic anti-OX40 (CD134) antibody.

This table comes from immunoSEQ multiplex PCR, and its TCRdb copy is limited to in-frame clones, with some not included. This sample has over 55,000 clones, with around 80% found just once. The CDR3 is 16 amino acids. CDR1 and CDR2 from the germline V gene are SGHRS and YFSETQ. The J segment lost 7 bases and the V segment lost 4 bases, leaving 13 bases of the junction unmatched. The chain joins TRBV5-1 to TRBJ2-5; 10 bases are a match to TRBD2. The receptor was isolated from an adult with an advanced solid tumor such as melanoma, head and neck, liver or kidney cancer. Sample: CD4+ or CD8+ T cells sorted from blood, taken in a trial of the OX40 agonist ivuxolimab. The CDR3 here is CASSVAVGSGGMTQYF. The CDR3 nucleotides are TGCGCCAGCAGCGTAGCCGTAGGTAGCGGGGGGATGACCCAGTACTTC.